These 25 T cell receptor beta chains originate from one sample sequenced in a study of shared clonotypes between healthy human individuals (dated by TCRdb to the early 2020s). Receptor libraries were prepared by the immunoSEQ multiplex PCR assay. TCRdb provides this immuneACCESS table in a form limited to in-frame rearrangements. Some clones are lacking; in checked studies, under half of them reflect an unresolved V gene, and why the rest are absent is not known. The sample data list some 1,400,000 clones, and roughly 96% of these were observed just once. Over 1% of the sample goes to the ten largest clones. The sequenced sample consisted of naive CD4+ T cells sorted from blood. This sample's cell subset or site label indicates: CD45RA+ positively selected. These receptors all come from a man between 25 and 39 years old in good health.

This clone was seen only once. Other DNA sequences within the sample encode an identical CDR3. The V gene is TRBV6-5, the J gene TRBJ2-1, with 9 bases aligning to TRBD1. CDR3 length: 15 amino acids. V gave up 4 bases and J gave up 0 bases; unmatched junction bases: 1. From germline, CDR1 is MNHEY and CDR2 SVGAGI. The CDR3 loop is CASSSTGGSYNEQFF. As DNA, the CDR3 is TGTGCCAGCAGTTCGACAGGGGGCTCCTACAATGAGCAGTTCTTC.

J is TRBJ2-4 and V is TRBV11-2; the D call may be TRBD1 or TRBD2 (5 bases each). Germline V gives CDR1 SGHAT, CDR2 FQNNGV. The CDR3 has 18 residues. Trimming left V 5 bases short and J 8 bases short, with 28 bases between. The CDR3 loop is CASSRNRRTLKVGDIQYF. CDR3 coding DNA: TGTGCCAGCAGCCGAAACCGGCGGACATTAAAGGTGGGAGACATTCAGTACTTC.

J is TRBJ2-7 and V is TRBV28; TRBD1 matches 10 bases. The V segment lost 5 bases and the J segment 2 bases; nucleotides outside the gene matches: 15. There are 18 residues in the CDR3. In germline, CDR1 is MDHEN, CDR2 SYDVKM. The CDR3 DNA reads TGTGCCAGCAGTCCCCCGGGACAGGGGACTAGTGGGGCCTACGAGCAGTACTTC. Translated, it gives CASSPPGQGTSGAYEQYF.

This chain uses TRBV7-2 with TRBJ2-3; 9 bases are shared with TRBD2. The V segment lost 8 bases and the J segment 2 bases; nucleotides outside the gene matches: 8. The CDR3 contains 15 residues. CDR1 and CDR2 (germline): SGHTA, FQGNSA. The CDR3 DNA follows: TGTGCCAGCGGAACTCTAGCGGGATTCACAGATACGCAGTATTTT. Its protein is CASGTLAGFTDTQYF.

This chain uses TRBV28 with TRBJ2-6, with D possibly matching TRBD2 (6 bases). Trimming shortened V by 3 bases and J by 0 bases, and 12 bases separated the two germline ends. The V gene's germline CDR1 is MDHEN and CDR2 SYDVKM. CDR3 length: 17 residues. The CDR3 region has the DNA TGTGCCAGCAGTTTGGAGGGGTTGGGCTCTGGGGCCAACGTCCTGACTTTC. It encodes CASSLEGLGSGANVLTF.

The gene calls are TRBV29-1 and TRBJ1-2; D not resolved. V was clipped by 6 bases and J by 6 bases, with 11 bases between them. The CDR3 covers 11 residues. Germline CDR1 is SQVTM and CDR2 is ANQGSEA. The CDR3 region has the DNA TGCAGCGTACCCACGATCGATGGCTACACCTTC. Translation: CSVPTIDGYTF. Based on the CDR3 plus reference TRBV29-1 and TRBJ1-2, the full variable domain is SAVISQKPSRDICQRGTSLTIQCQVDSQVTMMFWYRQQPGQSLTLIATANQGSEATYESGFVIDKFPISRPNLTFSTLTVSNMSPEDSSIYLCSVPTIDGYTFGSGTRLTVV.

This sequence joins TRBV30 and TRBJ2-7; possible D gene TRBD2, 5 bases. V lost 7 bases to trimming and J lost 2 bases, with 15 bases between them. The length of the CDR3 is 13 residues. CDR1 and CDR2 (germline): GTSNPN, SVGIG (reference sequence). In DNA, the CDR3 is TGTGCCTCCTCCCGGGATTCTCCCTACGAGCAGTACTTC. It specifies CASSRDSPYEQYF.

The gene calls are TRBV28 and TRBJ2-5; tentative D call: TRBD2 (6 bases). Trimming took 6 bases from V and 4 from J, leaving 12 bases between them. The CDR3 is 13 amino acids. Germline V gives CDR1 MDHEN, CDR2 SYDVKM. CDR3 DNA: TGTGCCAGCAGCTCAGCGGGCGTAGAGACCCAGTACTTC. Protein sequence: CASSSAGVETQYF.

This chain joins TRBV11-2 and TRBJ2-1; perhaps D is TRBD1 or TRBD2 (6 bases each). Trimming removed 1 base at V and 7 bases at J, with 20 bases between. The CDR3 is 17 amino acids. CDR1 is SGHAT, CDR2 FQNNGV, per germline. Here the CDR3 reads CASSLVTRGQKRNEQFF. CDR3 DNA: TGTGCCAGCAGCTTAGTGACTAGGGGACAAAAACGGAATGAGCAGTTCTTC.

The chain is built from TRBV12-2 and TRBJ1-5; TRBD1 reflects the table's D call only, with no check against the DNA. TRBV12-2 is classified as a pseudogene. The CDR3 is 21 residues long. Here the CDR3 DNA reads TGTGCAAGTCGCTTTCGGGCACTTTGGGACAGGGTCCAATATAGCAATCAGCCCCAGCATTTT. Protein: CASRFRALWDRVQYSNQPQHF.

This clone was found once. V usage is TRBV7-6 and J usage is TRBJ2-7; 7 positions agree with TRBD1. V shed 2 bases, J shed 6 bases, and the junction held 7 bases outside the gene matches. Germline V gives CDR1 SGHVS, CDR2 FNYEAQ. The CDR3 consists of 14 residues. In DNA form, the CDR3 reads TGTGCCAGCAGCTTACAAGACAGGGAGAGCGAGCAGTACTTC. Protein product: CASSLQDRESEQYF. Supplemented by reference TRBV7-6 and TRBJ2-7, the full variable domain reads GAGVSQSPRYKVTKRGQDVALRCDPISGHVSLYWYRQALGQGPEFLTYFNYEAQQDKSGLPNDRFSAERPEGSISTLTIQRTEQRDSAMYRCASSLQDRESEQYFGPGTRLTVT.

V and J are TRBV2 and TRBJ2-7; D may correspond to TRBD1 or TRBD2 (5 bases each). The V gene lost 4 bases and the J gene lost 6 bases, with 10 bases spanning the gap. The CDR3 is made up of 12 amino acids. Germline V gene sequence: CDR1 SNHLY, CDR2 FYNNEI. CDR3 bases: TGTGCCAGCAGTGTTTGGGGGTTCGAGCAGTACTTC. It yields the protein CASSVWGFEQYF.

The chain is built from TRBV2 and TRBJ2-2; TRBD2 aligns across 9 bases. Trimming removed 6 bases from V and 2 bases from J; junction bases left unmatched: 10. Germline lookup yields CDR1 SNHLY and CDR2 FYNNEI. The CDR3 covers 17 residues. CDR3 DNA sequence: TGTGCCAGCAGCCTTACGGGGACTAGCCTAAACACCGGGGAGCTGTTTTTT. Encoded protein: CASSLTGTSLNTGELFF.

The chain joins TRBV18 to TRBJ2-7; D might be TRBD1 (5 bases). V dropped 4 bases and J dropped 5 bases, with 15 bases sitting between them. CDR1 is KGHSH, CDR2 LQKENI, per germline. The CDR3 spans 14 residues. Written as DNA, the CDR3 is TGTGCCAGCTCACGGGGCCTCCCCCCCGACGAGCAGTACTTC. It encodes CASSRGLPPDEQYF.

The chain recombines TRBV7-2 with TRBJ2-1; D might be TRBD2 (6 bases). Germline-derived CDR1 and CDR2 are SGHTA and FQGNSA. The length of the CDR3 is 15 residues. V was cut by 2 bases and J by 9 bases, with 17 bases left in between. CDR3 coding DNA: TGTGCCAGCAGCTTATCTGGAGGGATCGCTAGTGAGCAGTTCTTC. Its protein is CASSLSGGIASEQFF.

This clone has just one count. The chain links TRBV11-2 to TRBJ2-5; a possible D gene is TRBD2 (5 bases). Germline assignment: CDR1 SGHAT and CDR2 FQNNGV. With 2 bases removed from V and 2 bases from J, the gap between germline ends came to 6 bases. The CDR3 extends over 13 amino acids. CDR3 region: CASSLRDQETQYF. The CDR3 nucleotides read TGTGCCAGCAGCTTACGGGATCAAGAGACCCAGTACTTC.

The CDR3 DNA is TGTGCCAGCAGCTGGGACAGGGGAGACGAGCAGTACTTC. Encoded protein: CASSWDRGDEQYF. This chain links TRBV11-2 with TRBJ2-7; TRBD1 aligns across 10 bases. The CDR3 runs to 13 residues. Losses at the gene ends were 4 bases for V and 5 bases for J; bases not matched to a gene: 2. Germline CDR1 SGHAT, CDR2 FQNNGV.

The CDR3 DNA is TGTGCCAGCAGCCCCGATAGCGGGAGGACCTCCTACGAGCAGTACTTC. Residues: CASSPDSGRTSYEQYF. The chain uses TRBV7-3 and TRBJ2-7; TRBD2 agrees at 10 bases. CDR3 size: 16 residues. V was pared by 5 bases and J by 0 bases, with 7 bases of the junction left unmatched. The germline CDR1 and CDR2 sequences are SGHTA and FQGTGA. Drawing the rest from reference TRBV7-3 and TRBJ2-7, the complete variable domain is GAGVSQTPSNKVTEKGKYVELRCDPISGHTALYWYRQSLGQGPEFLIYFQGTGAADDSGLPNDRFFAVRPEGSVSTLKIQRTERGDSAVYLCASSPDSGRTSYEQYFGPGTRLTVT.

J is TRBJ1-2 and V is TRBV7-2, with TRBD1 as a possible D gene (5 bases). Germline V gene data show CDR1 as SGHTA and CDR2 as FQGNSA. The CDR3 runs 14 residues. V gave up 1 base and J gave up 4 bases, with 10 bases separating them. CDR3 DNA sequence: TGTGCCAGCAGCTTAGTCGGGACCAGCTATGGCTACACCTTC. This encodes CASSLVGTSYGYTF. Looking up the rest from reference TRBV7-2 and TRBJ1-2 gives the full variable domain: GAGVSQSPSNKVTEKGKDVELRCDPISGHTALYWYRQSLGQGLEFLIYFQGNSAPDKSGLPSDRFSAERTGGSVSTLTIQRTQQEDSAVYLCASSLVGTSYGYTFGSGTRLTVV.

The genes are TRBV5-1 and TRBJ1-4; no reliable D call. This CDR3 region has 15 residues. With 1 base removed from V and 0 bases from J, the gap between germline ends came to 7 bases. The V gene's germline CDR1 is SGHRS and CDR2 YFSETQ. The CDR3 here is CASSLSGSTNEKLFF. CDR3 nucleotides: TGCGCCAGCAGCTTGTCAGGTTCAACTAATGAAAAACTGTTTTTT. Full variable domain (rest looked up from reference TRBV5-1 and TRBJ1-4): KAGVTQTPRYLIKTRGQQVTLSCSPISGHRSVSWYQQTPGQGLQFLFEYFSETQRNKGNFPGRFSGRQFSNSRSEMNVSTLELGDSALYLCASSLSGSTNEKLFFGSGTQLSVL.

The chain uses TRBV10-3 and TRBJ2-2; 11 positions agree with TRBD2. Germline V gives CDR1 ENHRY, CDR2 SYGVKD. Trimming cost V 0 bases and J 4 bases; bases outside gene matches: 7. CDR3 size: 18 residues. This CDR3 is CAISESWTLAGGTGELFF. The CDR3 DNA sequence: TGTGCCATCAGTGAGTCCTGGACCCTAGCGGGAGGCACCGGGGAGCTGTTTTTT.

The CDR3 region has the DNA TGTGCCAGCAGTTTAGTAAGGGGATCTCAAGAGACCCAGTACTTC. Protein: CASSLVRGSQETQYF. V gene TRBV28 combines with J gene TRBJ2-5; perhaps TRBD1 as D (5 bases). This CDR3 region has 15 residues. The germline V gene encodes CDR1 MDHEN and CDR2 SYDVKM. V lost 2 bases and J lost 2, with 12 bases in between.

The chain employs TRBV5-4 and TRBJ2-3; TRBD1 is a possible D gene (5 bases). CDR1 is SGHNT, CDR2 YYREEE, per germline (reference sequence). The CDR3 consists of 14 residues. Trimming removed 6 bases from V and 5 bases from J, with 16 bases in between. This chain's CDR3 is CASKAIGVGDTQYF. DNA of the CDR3: TGTGCCAGCAAAGCAATAGGGGTTGGAGATACGCAGTATTTT.

This clone has just one count. The chain carries TRBV10-2 and TRBJ1-2; D is unresolved. Germline CDR1 is WSHSY and CDR2 is SAAADI. CDR3 length: 16 amino acids. The ends were cut back, 4 bases at V and 0 bases at J, with 15 bases in the middle. This chain's CDR3 is CASSVGGPPSNYGYTF. The CDR3 DNA reads as TGCGCCAGCAGTGTTGGAGGCCCACCTTCTAACTATGGCTACACCTTC.

This sequence joins TRBV19 and TRBJ2-7, with D possibly being TRBD2 (5 bases). The CDR3 extends over 13 amino acids. With 8 bases removed from V and 3 bases from J, the gap between germline ends came to 14 bases. Germline CDR1 reads LNHDA; CDR2 reads SQIVND (reference sequence). The CDR3 is CASEARGSYEQYF. CDR3 DNA: TGTGCCAGTGAAGCTCGGGGTAGCTACGAGCAGTACTTC.